Listed below are T cell receptor beta chains from one sample, sequenced in a study of T cell repertoires in cytomegalovirus infection. Their specific antigens are unknown. TCRdb redid the calling of the reads with MiXCR, one entry per CDR3 protein. The data hold about 120,000 distinct CDR3 sequences, with around 31% observed a single time. Sequencing was performed on CD8+ T cells from cultured PBMCs, taken from culture after CMV antigen stimulation. Receptors originate from a human donor in good health (CMV status not recorded). Some clones in this sample may be carry-over from other donors' samples. Each CDR3 is given with its conserved first and last residue. A D gene is named only where the DNA matches it firmly. Only some rows state a clone size, as once, few, many or a class for expanded clones.

>TRBD1|TRBJ2-1|TRBV3-1|few
CASSQALAGQGNNEQFF
TGTGCCAGCAGCCAAGCCCTAGCCGGACAGGGAAACAATGAGCAGTTCTTC
>TRBD2|TRBJ2-7|TRBV7-2|.
CASSLPTIAGGDEQYF
TGTGCCAGCAGCTTACCTACTATAGCGGGGGGAGATGAGCAGTACTTC
>TRBD1|TRBJ1-3|TRBV9|.
CASSVGTGGNTIYF
TGTGCCAGCAGCGTAGGGACAGGGGGAAACACCATATATTTT
>.|TRBJ2-2|TRBV7-9|many
CASRGTGELFF
TGTGCCAGCAGAGGGACCGGGGAGCTGTTTTTT
>.|TRBJ2-7|TRBV7-6|few
CASSRSLGTGYEQYF
TGTGCCAGCAGCCGGAGCCTTGGGACTGGCTACGAGCAGTACTTC
>.|TRBJ1-2|TRBV11-2|.
CASSFLGGDGYTF
TGTGCCAGCAGCTTCCTAGGGGGAGACGGCTACACCTTC
>.|TRBJ1-3|TRBV15|.
CATGRDTAIYSGNTIYF
TGTGCCACCGGCAGAGACACAGCCATATACTCTGGAAACACCATATATTTT
>.|TRBJ1-2|TRBV6-4|many
CASSDSSSSWGAGGYTF
TGTGCCAGCAGTGACTCGAGTTCTAGCTGGGGCGCAGGAGGCTACACCTTC
>.|TRBJ2-7|TRBV7-2|few
CASSLSEGHYEQYF
TGTGCCAGCAGCTTATCGGAAGGACACTACGAGCAGTACTTC
>.|TRBJ1-2|TRBV14|.
CASSRLGGGNTDYGYTF
TGTGCCAGCAGCCGATTGGGAGGCGGCAATACGGACTATGGCTACACCTTC
>.|TRBJ1-5|TRBV6-1|.
CASSGRLYSNQPQHF
TGTGCCAGTAGTGGACGCCTGTATAGCAATCAGCCCCAGCATTTT
>.|TRBJ1-2|TRBV29-1|.
CSVEGGGIYGYTF
TGCAGCGTTGAGGGCGGAGGGATATATGGCTACACCTTC
>TRBD1|TRBJ1-5|TRBV12-3/TRBV12-4|many
CASSLNRFIGGGRGNQPQHF
TGTGCCAGCAGTTTAAATCGTTTTATTGGAGGGGGCCGTGGCAATCAGCCCCAGCATTTT
>.|TRBJ1-3|TRBV7-9|many
CASSQLPDSSNTIYF
TGTGCCAGCAGCCAACTACCAGACAGCAGCAACACCATATATTTT
>TRBD1|TRBJ1-1|TRBV5-5|.
CASSPGQGSNTEAFF
TGTGCCAGCAGCCCCGGACAGGGATCCAACACTGAAGCTTTCTTT
>.|TRBJ1-1|TRBV7-8|.
CASSSGHPNTEAYF
TGTGCCAGCAGCTCGGGGCATCCCAACACTGAAGCTTACTTT
>TRBD1|TRBJ2-7|TRBV7-3|.
CASSLMGQADIEQYF
TGTGCCAGCAGCTTAATGGGACAGGCTGACATCGAGCAGTACTTC
>.|TRBJ1-1|TRBV27|few
CASSLTGGIFMWAFF
TGTGCCAGCAGTTTAACTGGCGGGATATTTATGTGGGCTTTCTTT
>.|TRBJ2-1|TRBV2|.
CASSEGVSGRDEQFF
TGTGCCAGCAGTGAAGGGGTATCCGGACGGGATGAGCAGTTCTTC
>.|TRBJ1-5|TRBV7-2|.
CASSLVGPGNSNQPQHF
TGTGCCAGCAGCTTAGTGGGTCCCGGTAATAGCAATCAGCCCCAGCATTTT
>.|TRBJ2-7|TRBV20-1|few
CSAPRDSRYPSEQYF
TGCAGTGCTCCCCGGGACTCACGGTACCCGAGCGAGCAGTACTTC
>TRBD1|TRBJ1-1|TRBV12-3/TRBV12-4|.
CASSLRGQRNTEAFF
TGTGCCAGCAGTTTAAGGGGACAGAGGAACACTGAAGCTTTCTTT
>.|TRBJ1-5|TRBV7-2|many
CASSYGGNQPQHF
TGTGCCAGCAGCTACGGGGGAAATCAGCCCCAGCATTTT
>.|TRBJ2-7|TRBV12-3/TRBV12-4|.
CASSHGRGNEQYF
TGTGCCAGCAGCCACGGTCGGGGGAACGAGCAGTACTTC
>TRBD1|TRBJ1-1|TRBV25-1|few
CASSEYFGQGEAFF
TGTGCCAGCAGTGAATACTTTGGACAGGGTGAAGCTTTCTTT
>.|TRBJ2-1|TRBV6-5|few
CASTPSMSAGDEQFF
TGTGCCAGCACCCCCTCGATGTCCGCAGGGGATGAGCAGTTCTTC
>TRBD1|TRBJ2-3|TRBV7-6|.
CASSPRDRPSTDTQYF
TGTGCCAGCAGCCCCCGGGACAGACCCAGCACAGATACGCAGTATTTT
>.|TRBJ1-1|TRBV6-2/TRBV6-3|.
CATLGLGTEAFF
TGTGCCACCTTGGGACTGGGCACTGAAGCTTTCTTT
>TRBD1|TRBJ1-2|TRBV12-3/TRBV12-4|.
CASSLPTGEAPDTF
TGTGCCAGCAGTCTACCGACAGGGGAGGCGCCAGACACCTTC
>.|TRBJ2-3|TRBV15|many
CATSRPHGQPGVTDTQYF
TGTGCCACCAGCAGACCCCACGGACAGCCAGGGGTCACAGATACGCAGTATTTT
>TRBD1|TRBJ1-1|TRBV7-2|.
CASRRDRAANTEAFF
TGTGCCAGCAGGCGGGACAGGGCCGCGAACACTGAAGCTTTCTTT
>.|TRBJ2-7|TRBV2|.
CASSGDISYEQYF
TGTGCCAGCAGTGGGGACATTTCCTACGAGCAGTACTTC
>.|TRBJ1-6|TRBV6-1|few
CASSAGTEIFYNSPLHF
TGTGCCAGCAGTGCCGGGACGGAGATCTTCTATAATTCACCCCTCCACTTT
>.|TRBJ1-2|TRBV27|few
CASSSPATANYGYTF
TGTGCCAGCAGTAGCCCCGCGACAGCTAACTATGGCTACACCTTC
>TRBD1|TRBJ1-5|TRBV6-1|many
CASSENRGYRQPQHF
TGTGCCAGCAGTGAGAACAGGGGGTACAGACAGCCCCAGCATTTT
>.|TRBJ1-5|TRBV6-6|.
CASSFPGFSNQPQHF
TGTGCCAGCAGTTTCCCCGGGTTTAGCAATCAGCCCCAGCATTTT
>TRBD2|TRBJ2-1|TRBV7-3|.
CASSPGLAGGHNEQFF
TGTGCCAGCAGCCCCGGACTAGCGGGGGGGCACAATGAGCAGTTCTTC
>.|TRBJ2-7|TRBV28|.
CASSSRDSGTYEQYF
TGTGCCAGCAGTAGCAGGGATAGTGGCACCTACGAGCAGTACTTC
>TRBD2|TRBJ2-7|TRBV4-1|.
CASSQNLAGATEQYF
TGCGCCAGCAGCCAAAACCTAGCGGGGGCCACTGAGCAGTACTTC
>.|TRBJ2-5|TRBV2|.
CASSEIGPQGLGQETQYF
TGTGCCAGCAGTGAAATCGGGCCGCAGGGGTTGGGCCAAGAGACCCAGTACTTC
>TRBD2|TRBJ2-3|TRBV5-1|.
CASSLMGGTSPDTQYF
TGCGCCAGCAGCTTGATGGGGGGGACCTCCCCAGATACGCAGTATTTT
>.|TRBJ2-2|TRBV7-8|many
CASSLAPGANTGELFF
TGTGCCAGCAGCTTAGCGCCAGGGGCGAACACCGGGGAGCTGTTTTTT
>TRBD1|TRBJ1-1|TRBV6-2/TRBV6-3|.
CASTKRTGMNTEAFF
TGTGCCAGCACCAAACGGACAGGTATGAACACTGAAGCTTTCTTT
>.|TRBJ2-5|TRBV20-1|.
CSARDTSRAALDSQETQYF
TGCAGTGCTAGAGATACCAGCCGGGCGGCCTTAGATTCCCAAGAGACCCAGTACTTC
>.|TRBJ2-5|TRBV7-2|many
CASSPSLGSRRETQYF
TGTGCCAGCAGCCCAAGCCTTGGGTCGAGGAGGGAGACCCAGTACTTC
>TRBD2|TRBJ2-3|TRBV4-3|few
CASSPYRGERTDTQYF
TGCGCCAGCAGCCCTTACCGGGGGGAACGCACAGATACGCAGTATTTT
>TRBD2|TRBJ2-5|TRBV11-2|.
CASSFPGLAETQYF
TGTGCCAGCAGCTTCCCGGGACTAGCGGAGACCCAGTACTTC
>.|TRBJ1-4|TRBV4-1|.
CASSQPSGTINEKLFF
TGCGCCAGCAGCCAGCCTTCAGGGACAATTAACGAAAAACTGTTTTTT
>.|TRBJ2-1|TRBV20-1|.
CSARVLGTPDNEQFF
TGCAGTGCTAGAGTACTCGGGACTCCTGACAATGAGCAGTTCTTC
>.|TRBJ2-3|TRBV7-6|.
CASSFPATKASRDTQYF
TGTGCCAGCAGCTTTCCCGCTACCAAGGCCTCTAGGGATACGCAGTATTTT